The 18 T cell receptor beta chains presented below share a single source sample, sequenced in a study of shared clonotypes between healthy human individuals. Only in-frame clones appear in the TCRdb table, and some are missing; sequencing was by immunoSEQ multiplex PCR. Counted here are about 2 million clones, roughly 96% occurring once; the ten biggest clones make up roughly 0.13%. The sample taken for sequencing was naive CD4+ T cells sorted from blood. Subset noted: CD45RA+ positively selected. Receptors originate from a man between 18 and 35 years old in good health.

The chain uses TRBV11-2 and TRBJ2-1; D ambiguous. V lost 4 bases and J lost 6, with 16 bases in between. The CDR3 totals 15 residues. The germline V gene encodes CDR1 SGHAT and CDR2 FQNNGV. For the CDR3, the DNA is TGTGCCAGCAGCTATACGCTCCTGACGGGCAATGAGCAGTTCTTC. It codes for CASSYTLLTGNEQFF.

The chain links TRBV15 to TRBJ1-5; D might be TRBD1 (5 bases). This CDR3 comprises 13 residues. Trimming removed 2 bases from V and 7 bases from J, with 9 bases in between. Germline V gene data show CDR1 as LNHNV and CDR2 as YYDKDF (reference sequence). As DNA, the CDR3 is TGTGCCACCAGCAGACAGGGTTTACAGCCCCAGCATTTT. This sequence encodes CATSRQGLQPQHF.

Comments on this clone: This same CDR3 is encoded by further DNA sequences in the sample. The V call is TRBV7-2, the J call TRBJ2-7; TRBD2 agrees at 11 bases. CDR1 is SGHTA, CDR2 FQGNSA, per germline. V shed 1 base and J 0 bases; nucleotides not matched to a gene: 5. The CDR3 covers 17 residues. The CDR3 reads CASSLVAGTSGSYEQYF. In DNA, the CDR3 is TGTGCCAGCAGCTTAGTAGCCGGGACTAGCGGCTCCTACGAGCAGTACTTC.

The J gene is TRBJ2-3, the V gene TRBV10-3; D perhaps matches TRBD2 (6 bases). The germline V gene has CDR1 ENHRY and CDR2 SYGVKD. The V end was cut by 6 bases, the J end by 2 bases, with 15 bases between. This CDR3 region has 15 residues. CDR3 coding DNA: TGTGCCATCAGGGAGAGGGACTGGTACACAGATACGCAGTATTTT. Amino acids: CAIRERDWYTDTQYF.

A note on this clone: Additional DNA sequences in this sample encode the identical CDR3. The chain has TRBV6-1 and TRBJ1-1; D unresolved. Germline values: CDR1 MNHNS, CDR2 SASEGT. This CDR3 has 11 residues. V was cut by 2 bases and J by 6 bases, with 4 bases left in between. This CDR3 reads CASSERSEAFF. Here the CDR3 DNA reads TGTGCCAGCAGTGAAAGGTCTGAAGCTTTCTTT.

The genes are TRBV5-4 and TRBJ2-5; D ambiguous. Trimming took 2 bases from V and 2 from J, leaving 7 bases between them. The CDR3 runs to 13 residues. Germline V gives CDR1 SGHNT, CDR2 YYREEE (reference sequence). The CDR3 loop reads CASSFGLQETQYF. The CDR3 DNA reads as TGTGCCAGCAGCTTTGGGCTACAAGAGACCCAGTACTTC. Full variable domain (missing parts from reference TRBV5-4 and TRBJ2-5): ETGVTQSPTHLIKTRGQQVTLRCSSQSGHNTVSWYQQALGQGPQFIFQYYREEENGRGNFPPRFSGLQFPNYSSELNVNALELDDSALYLCASSFGLQETQYFGPGTRLLVL.

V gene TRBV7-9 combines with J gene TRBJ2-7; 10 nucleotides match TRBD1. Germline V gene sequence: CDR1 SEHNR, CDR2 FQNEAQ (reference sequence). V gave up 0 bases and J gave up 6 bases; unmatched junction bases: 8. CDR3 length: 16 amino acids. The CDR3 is CASSLAHGTGDREQYF. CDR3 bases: TGTGCCAGCAGCTTAGCGCACGGGACAGGGGATCGCGAGCAGTACTTC.

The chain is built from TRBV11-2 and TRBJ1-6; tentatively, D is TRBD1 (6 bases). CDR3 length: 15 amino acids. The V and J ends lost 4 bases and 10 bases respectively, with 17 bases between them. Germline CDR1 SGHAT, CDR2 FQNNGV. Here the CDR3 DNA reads TGTGCCAGCAGCTCTCGAGGGGGTAGAGGGTCACCCCTCCACTTT. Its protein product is CASSSRGGRGSPLHF. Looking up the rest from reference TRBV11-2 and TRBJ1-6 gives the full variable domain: EAGVAQSPRYKIIEKRQSVAFWCNPISGHATLYWYQQILGQGPKLLIQFQNNGVVDDSQLPKDRFSAERLKGVDSTLKIQPAKLEDSAVYLCASSSRGGRGSPLHFGNGTRLTVT.

CDR3 nucleotides: TGTGCCAGCAGCTTGGGACAGGGCGTGGGGTCTGGAAACACCATATATTTT. Amino acid sequence: CASSLGQGVGSGNTIYF. The chain has TRBV5-4 and TRBJ1-3; 7 bases match TRBD1. In germline, CDR1 is SGHNT, CDR2 YYREEE (reference sequence). Trimming took 0 bases from V and 1 from J; bases not matched to a gene: 7. There are 17 residues in the CDR3.

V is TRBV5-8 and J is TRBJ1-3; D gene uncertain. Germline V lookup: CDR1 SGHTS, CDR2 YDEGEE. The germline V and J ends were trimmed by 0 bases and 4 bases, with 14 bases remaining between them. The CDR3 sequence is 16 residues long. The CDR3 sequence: CASSLGKLSGGNTIYF. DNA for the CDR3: TGTGCCAGCAGCTTGGGGAAACTTTCGGGGGGAAACACCATATATTTT.

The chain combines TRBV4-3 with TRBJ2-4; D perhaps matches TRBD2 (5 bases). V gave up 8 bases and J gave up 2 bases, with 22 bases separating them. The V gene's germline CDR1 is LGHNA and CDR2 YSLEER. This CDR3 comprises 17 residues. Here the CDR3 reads CASPGYTPLKPKNIQYF. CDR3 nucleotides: TGCGCCAGCCCGGGATACACTCCACTAAAGCCCAAAAACATTCAGTACTTC.

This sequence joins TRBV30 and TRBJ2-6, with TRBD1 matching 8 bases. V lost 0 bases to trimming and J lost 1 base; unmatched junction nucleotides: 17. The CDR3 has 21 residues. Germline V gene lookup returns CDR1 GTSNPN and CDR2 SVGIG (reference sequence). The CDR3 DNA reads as TGTGCCTGGAGTGTATTGAGGGTTTTCGGACAGGGTGATTCTGGGGCCAACGTCCTGACTTTC. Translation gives CAWSVLRVFGQGDSGANVLTF.

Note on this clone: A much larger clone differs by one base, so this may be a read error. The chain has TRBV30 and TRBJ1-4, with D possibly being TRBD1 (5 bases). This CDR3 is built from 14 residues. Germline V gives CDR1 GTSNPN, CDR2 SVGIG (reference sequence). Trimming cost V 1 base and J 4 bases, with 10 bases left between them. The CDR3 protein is CAWSDGAYNEKLFF. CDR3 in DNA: TGTGCCTGGAGTGACGGGGCCTATAATGAAAAACTGTTTTTT.

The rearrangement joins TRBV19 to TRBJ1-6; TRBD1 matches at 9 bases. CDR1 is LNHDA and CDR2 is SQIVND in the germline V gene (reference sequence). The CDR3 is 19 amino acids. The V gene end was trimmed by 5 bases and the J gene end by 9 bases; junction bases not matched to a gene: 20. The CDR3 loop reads CASSSRWDREWSLGSPLHF. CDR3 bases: TGTGCCAGTAGTTCACGCTGGGACAGGGAATGGTCGCTTGGTTCACCCCTCCACTTT.

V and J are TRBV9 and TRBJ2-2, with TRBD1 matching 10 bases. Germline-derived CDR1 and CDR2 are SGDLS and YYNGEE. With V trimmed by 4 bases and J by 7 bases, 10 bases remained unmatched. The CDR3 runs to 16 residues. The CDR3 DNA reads TGTGCCAGCAGCCCTACCGGGACAGGGGTGGGCGGGGAGCTGTTTTTT. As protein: CASSPTGTGVGGELFF.

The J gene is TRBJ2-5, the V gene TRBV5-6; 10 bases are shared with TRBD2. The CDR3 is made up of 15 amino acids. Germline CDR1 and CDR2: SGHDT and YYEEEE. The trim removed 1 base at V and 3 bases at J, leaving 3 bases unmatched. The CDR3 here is CASSLQGLAEETQYF. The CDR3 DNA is TGTGCCAGCAGCTTGCAAGGACTAGCGGAAGAGACCCAGTACTTC.

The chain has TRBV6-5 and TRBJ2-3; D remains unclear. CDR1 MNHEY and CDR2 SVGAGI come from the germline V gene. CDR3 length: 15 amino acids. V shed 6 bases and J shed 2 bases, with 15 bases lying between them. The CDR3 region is CASRPGPVHTDTQYF. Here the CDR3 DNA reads TGTGCCAGCAGACCCGGACCGGTCCACACAGATACGCAGTATTTT.

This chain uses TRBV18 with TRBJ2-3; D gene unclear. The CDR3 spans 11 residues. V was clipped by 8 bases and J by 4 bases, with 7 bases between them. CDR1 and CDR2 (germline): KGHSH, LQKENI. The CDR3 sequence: CASQTADTQYF. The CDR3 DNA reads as TGTGCCAGCCAAACAGCAGATACGCAGTATTTT. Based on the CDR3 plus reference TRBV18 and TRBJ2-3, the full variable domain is NAGVMQNPRHLVRRRGQEARLRCSPMKGHSHVYWYRQLPEEGLKFMVYLQKENIIDESGMPKERFSAEFPKEGPSILRIQQVVRGDSAAYFCASQTADTQYFGPGTRLTVL.